This TCR beta chain was obtained from a study of blood T cells in healthy people across ages (dated by TCRdb to the mid-2010s). The study in broad terms: In model experiments, template switching captured roughly one uniquely barcoded TCR beta cDNA molecule for every two T cells. Four age groups were formed from the donors: young (average 16 years), middle-aged (approximately 39), aged (around 68) and long-lived (about 75). Using the same blood draw, the study looked at two additional independent replicas of 1 million unique cDNA reads for two donors, one aged 18 to 30 and the other aged 80 or older. To avoid experimental bias, donors of different ages were randomly spread across the sequencing lanes. To track age-related changes in TCR beta repertoire diversity, the study relied on deep sequencing normalized with unique cDNA molecular identifiers. Overall study results and their limits: Compared with the aged group, more naive CD4+ T cells, fewer expanded clones and increased TCR diversity were shown by the long-lived group, suggesting age selection. Conclusive comparison of naive and antigen-experienced compartments was prevented by the profiling of bulk unsorted PBMCs. Donor CMV infection status was unknown, potentially confounding age-related changes in expanded clonotypes. A strong correlation was found between observed TCR beta diversity and the percentage of naive T cells measured by flow cytometry. Observed TCR beta diversity per million T cells fell roughly linearly with age, and a significant reduction was already apparent by age around 44. Estimates of total diversity based on one million sequenced T cells were considered lower bounds and underestimates.

Donors were a few dozen systemically healthy Caucasian individuals from Russia aged 6 to 90 years. Around 10 milliliters of peripheral blood were drawn from each donor into EDTA-treated Vacutainer tubes. Ficoll-Paque density-gradient centrifugation was used to isolate PBMCs, with at least 6 million per sample. Trizol reagent was used to extract total RNA from PBMCs, with at least 6 micrograms per sample. Naive CD45RAhigh/CD27high T cell percentages were measured by flow cytometry on a PBMC aliquot from every donor. CDR1 and CDR2 are drawn from the germline V gene (reference sequence): LGHDT, YNNKEL. Reading from cysteine to phenylalanine, the CDR3 counts 13 amino acids. Here the CDR3 DNA is all that survives: 39 bases in frame from base 1. Trimming at the junction amounts to 4 bases on V and 4 bases on J, and the germline ends lie 10 bases apart. Libraries were built with 5' RACE. The run used an Illumina HiSeq 2500. A second PCR of roughly 7 to 12 cycles was run with a J-beta primer mix and a sample-barcoded 5' primer. A unique molecular identifier was introduced onto each TCR beta cDNA molecule by a template-switch 5' adaptor carrying 12 random nucleotides. Each sample yielded at least 3 million CDR3-containing paired-end reads. First-strand cDNA synthesis was performed from all RNA using the Mint cDNA synthesis kit, with priming by a TRBC-specific oligonucleotide. After uracil-DNA glycosylase treatment, a first 18-cycle PCR used universal primers M1SS and BC2_uni_R on all cDNA. The study's processing was this. Normalization of each sample was performed by random selection of 1 million high-quality reads, each carrying a distinct molecular identifier. Reads sharing molecular identifiers were discarded rather than binned into consensus sequences. MiTCR, with a Q25 quality threshold and the strictest error-elimination algorithm, was used for CDR3 identification, clonotype clustering and error correction. Lower-bound total TCR beta diversity was estimated with a nonparametric unseen species model using Euler transformation. TCRdb passed the public sequencing reads through fastp at Q25 and MiXCR, retaining productive beta sequences. Every CDR3 protein is listed once, alongside the most common genes and DNA of its rows. The V and J calls were not made by the authors but by TCRdb's processing. This sample is represented by some 1.6 million distinct CDR3 sequences; almost 35% of them were singletons. Clones ranked in the top ten supply around 10% of the sample.

As for this clonotype: This receptor's antigen is unknown. Base qualities were left out, and no much larger clone turns up one base away.

Recombination linked TRBV3-1 to TRBJ1-2, with no confident D gene call. The sequencing sample was made of blood. This clonotype was sampled from a woman aged 25 to 39 in good health. The nucleotide sequence reads TGTGCCAGCAGCCCAGCCAGAGTCTATGGCTACACCTTC. Translated, this is CASSPARVYGYTF. Reference TRBV3-1 and TRBJ1-2 proteins supply the regions before and after the CDR3; the full variable domain is: DTAVSQTPKYLVTQMGNDKSIKCEQNLGHDTMYWYKQDSKKFLKIMFSYNNKELIINETVPNRFSPKSPDKAHLNLHINSLELGDSAVYFCASSPARVYGYTFGSGTRLTVV.